This TCR beta chain appears in the sequencing data of a study of response to subunit inactivated influenza vaccine. MiXCR, run by TCRdb on the RT-PCR reads, gives a single entry per CDR3 protein. The sample includes about 310,000 distinct CDR3 sequences, around a fifth of them seen just once. The table lists this clonotype with a few counts. The CDR3 is 16 amino acids. The germline CDR1 and CDR2 sequences are SNHLY and FYNNEI. The V end lost 0 bases, the J end lost 3 bases, and 13 bases lay between the germline ends. Sample: PBMCs from blood, taken 21 months after vaccination. The rearrangement links TRBV2 to TRBJ2-3; D gene unclear. This TCR came from a man aged 45 to 70 who received an inactivated influenza vaccine. In DNA, the CDR3 is TGTGCCAGCAGTGAAGCTTTGGGGTATTATACAGATACGCAGTATTTT. The encoded protein is CASSEALGYYTDTQYF.